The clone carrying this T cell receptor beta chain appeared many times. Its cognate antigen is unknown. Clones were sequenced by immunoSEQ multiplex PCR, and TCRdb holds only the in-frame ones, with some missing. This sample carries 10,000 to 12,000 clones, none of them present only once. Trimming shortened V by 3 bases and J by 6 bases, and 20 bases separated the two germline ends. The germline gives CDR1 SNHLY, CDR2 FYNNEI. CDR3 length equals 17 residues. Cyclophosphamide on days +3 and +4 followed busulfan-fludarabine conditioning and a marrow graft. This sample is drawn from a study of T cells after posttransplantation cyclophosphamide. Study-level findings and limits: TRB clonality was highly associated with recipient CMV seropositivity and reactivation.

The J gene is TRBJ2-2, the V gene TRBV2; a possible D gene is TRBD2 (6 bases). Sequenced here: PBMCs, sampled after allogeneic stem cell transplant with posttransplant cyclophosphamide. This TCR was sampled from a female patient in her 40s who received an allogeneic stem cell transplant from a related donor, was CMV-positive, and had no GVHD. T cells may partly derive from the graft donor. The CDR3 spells CASSDRRDPRGPGELFF. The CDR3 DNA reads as TGTGCCAGCAGTGATCGGAGGGACCCCCGGGGCCCCGGGGAGCTGTTTTTT.